This is a list of T cell receptor beta chains from one sample in a study of blood T cell repertoires in COVID-19. The data were produced by immunoSEQ multiplex PCR, yet TCRdb's version contains in-frame clones alone and is incomplete. Of about 400,000 clones detected, around 92% appear once; the ten largest clones hold roughly 1.2%. The sequencing sample was made of peripheral blood. Source of these receptors: a man between 40 and 49 years old with acute or convalescent COVID-19. Both conserved end residues are part of each CDR3. A D gene is named only where the DNA matches it firmly. The listing skips clone size in some rows; elsewhere it reads once, few, many or a size class.

J: TRBJ2-2
D: .
size: .
V: TRBV4-1
DNA: TGCGCCAGCAGCCGCGCGGTAGTAAGCGCCGGGGAGCTGTTTTTT
CDR3: CASSRAVVSAGELFF

J: TRBJ1-2
D: .
size: .
V: TRBV5-1
DNA: TGCGCCAGCAGGGCGGGACTACAGGGCTATGGCTACACCTTC
CDR3: CASRAGLQGYGYTF

J: TRBJ2-7
D: .
size: .
V: TRBV19
DNA: TGTGCCAGTAGTATGTCAGGACAACTGGCCGAGCAGTACTTC
CDR3: CASSMSGQLAEQYF

J: TRBJ1-2
D: TRBD1
size: once
V: TRBV14
DNA: TGTGCCAGCAGCCAAGATCTAGGAGGGGGCAAGGAGGGCTACACCTTC
CDR3: CASSQDLGGGKEGYTF

J: TRBJ2-3
D: .
size: .
V: TRBV4-2
DNA: TGTGCCAGCAGCCGCGCGCTTGAGGATACGCAGTATTTT
CDR3: CASSRALEDTQYF

J: TRBJ1-2
D: .
size: .
V: TRBV6-2/TRBV6-3
DNA: TGTGCCAGCAGTCCGGAATTTACAGGAGTGGGCTATGGCTACACCTTC
CDR3: CASSPEFTGVGYGYTF

J: TRBJ2-5
D: .
size: once
V: TRBV7-2
DNA: TGTGCCAGCAGCTTAGACGGGGGGCGCCTTCAAGAGACCCAGTACTTC
CDR3: CASSLDGGRLQETQYF

J: TRBJ2-5
D: .
size: .
V: TRBV28
DNA: TGTGCCAGCAGTTTATACCCCGGGACAATGGAGACCCAGTACTTC
CDR3: CASSLYPGTMETQYF

J: TRBJ2-5
D: TRBD2
size: .
V: TRBV2
DNA: TGTGCCAGCAGTCCTGAGACTAGCGGGGGAGACCAAGAGACCCAGTACTTC
CDR3: CASSPETSGGDQETQYF

J: TRBJ1-6
D: .
size: .
V: TRBV7-9
DNA: TGTGCCAGCAGCCAGCGCGGGGCGGCCTATAATTCACCCCTCCACTTT
CDR3: CASSQRGAAYNSPLHF

J: TRBJ1-3
D: .
size: .
V: TRBV5-1
DNA: TGCGCCAGCAGCTTTTCTACAGGGTATGAAAACACCATATATTTT
CDR3: CASSFSTGYENTIYF

J: TRBJ1-3
D: .
size: .
V: TRBV11-2
DNA: TGTGCCAGCAGCTTTAGCCAGGGGAGCTCTGGAAACACCATATATTTT
CDR3: CASSFSQGSSGNTIYF

J: TRBJ1-4
D: .
size: few
V: TRBV11-2
DNA: TGTGCCAGCAGCTTAGAATGGGCAGGGCGTGGAAAACTGTTTTTT
CDR3: CASSLEWAGRGKLFF

J: TRBJ2-7
D: .
size: .
V: TRBV11-2
DNA: TGTGCCAGCAGCTTTAACAGGGGAGGCTACGAGCAGTACTTC
CDR3: CASSFNRGGYEQYF

J: TRBJ2-7
D: TRBD2
size: .
V: TRBV9
DNA: TGTGCCAGCAGCGTGAGCGGGAGAACCTACGAGCAGTACTTC
CDR3: CASSVSGRTYEQYF

J: TRBJ2-3
D: .
size: .
V: TRBV5-4
DNA: TGTGCCAGCAGCTTGGCACGGGGGTTAGGTACGCAGTATTTT
CDR3: CASSLARGLGTQYF

J: TRBJ2-1
D: .
size: once
V: TRBV27
DNA: TGTGCCAGCACACGCGGGTCCTACAATGAGCAGTTCTTC
CDR3: CASTRGSYNEQFF

J: TRBJ1-6
D: .
size: .
V: TRBV19
DNA: TGTGCCAGTAGTATAGTTGCAGGGGACATAAGGGATTCACCCCTCCACTTT
CDR3: CASSIVAGDIRDSPLHF

J: TRBJ2-1
D: .
size: .
V: TRBV9
DNA: TGTGCCAGCAGCGTAGTTTCCGGCTCCTACAATGAGCAGTTCTTC
CDR3: CASSVVSGSYNEQFF

J: TRBJ2-7
D: .
size: .
V: TRBV5-1
DNA: TGCGCCAGCAGCCTCCAGAACTACGAGCAGTACTTC
CDR3: CASSLQNYEQYF

J: TRBJ1-4
D: .
size: .
V: TRBV19
DNA: TGTGCCAGTCAACAAGCGGGGGGGGAGGAAAAACTGTTTTTT
CDR3: CASQQAGGEEKLFF

J: TRBJ2-7
D: TRBD2
size: .
V: TRBV3-1/TRBV3-2
DNA: TGTGCCAGCAGCCCACGAAATCCCAGACTAGCCAAATACGAGCAGTACTTC
CDR3: CASSPRNPRLAKYEQYF

J: TRBJ1-2
D: TRBD1
size: .
V: TRBV28
DNA: TGTGCCAGCAGTCGTAGGACAGGGAACTCTATCAGCTACACCTTC
CDR3: CASSRRTGNSISYTF

J: TRBJ2-7
D: TRBD2
size: once
V: TRBV3-1/TRBV3-2
DNA: TGTGCCAGTCGTAGCGGGGACCGGGGGGAGCAGTACTTC
CDR3: CASRSGDRGEQYF

J: TRBJ1-4
D: TRBD1
size: .
V: TRBV27
DNA: TGTGCCAGCAGTTTCGGCACAGGGGTGGGAAAACTGTTTTTT
CDR3: CASSFGTGVGKLFF

J: TRBJ2-7
D: TRBD2
size: .
V: TRBV5-6
DNA: TGTGCCAGCAGCCCGGGGGACTACGCCTACGAGCAGTACTTC
CDR3: CASSPGDYAYEQYF

J: TRBJ2-1
D: .
size: few
V: TRBV18
DNA: TGTGCCAGCTCACCACCGAGCAATGAGCAGTTCTTC
CDR3: CASSPPSNEQFF

J: TRBJ2-5
D: TRBD1
size: once
V: TRBV7-3
DNA: TGTGCCAGCAGTTACGACAGGGGCGAGACCCAGTACTTC
CDR3: CASSYDRGETQYF

J: TRBJ1-4
D: .
size: .
V: TRBV4-1
DNA: TGCGCCAGCAGCCTGTCCGTTGAAAAACTGTTTTTT
CDR3: CASSLSVEKLFF

J: TRBJ2-2
D: TRBD2
size: .
V: TRBV5-1
DNA: TGCGCCAGCAGCTTGAATCCGGGGGGGAACACCGGGGAGCTGTTTTTT
CDR3: CASSLNPGGNTGELFF

J: TRBJ1-2
D: .
size: .
V: TRBV6-5
DNA: TGTGCCAGCAGAACCGACAGTAACTATGGCTACACCTTC
CDR3: CASRTDSNYGYTF

J: TRBJ2-4
D: TRBD1
size: .
V: TRBV25-1
DNA: TGTGCCAGCAGTGAGGGGACAGGGTCGGCCCTAGCCAAAAACATTCAGTACTTC
CDR3: CASSEGTGSALAKNIQYF

J: TRBJ2-4
D: .
size: .
V: TRBV6-2/TRBV6-3
DNA: TGTGCCAGCAGTTACCGAAGGGGGATTGCCAAAAACATTCAGTACTTC
CDR3: CASSYRRGIAKNIQYF

J: TRBJ2-7
D: TRBD2
size: .
V: TRBV15
DNA: TGTGCCACCAGCAGCAGAAGACTAGCGGGGGGTCCCTACGAGCAGTACTTC
CDR3: CATSSRRLAGGPYEQYF

J: TRBJ2-1
D: .
size: .
V: TRBV2
DNA: TGTGCCAGCAGTGATATAATAGGGGATTACAATGAGCAGTTCTTC
CDR3: CASSDIIGDYNEQFF

J: TRBJ2-2
D: TRBD2
size: .
V: TRBV6-6
DNA: TGTGCCAGCCTCTCGGGGGGAGGGAACACCGGGGAGCTGTTTTTT
CDR3: CASLSGGGNTGELFF

J: TRBJ2-3
D: TRBD2
size: .
V: TRBV5-4
DNA: TGTGCCAGCAGCTTGCCTAGCGGCAGCACAGATACGCAGTATTTT
CDR3: CASSLPSGSTDTQYF

J: TRBJ1-1
D: TRBD1
size: once
V: TRBV19
DNA: TGTGCCAGTACCCGGGACAGACTGAACACTGAAGCTTTCTTT
CDR3: CASTRDRLNTEAFF

J: TRBJ1-5
D: TRBD1
size: .
V: TRBV6-5
DNA: TGTGCCATTAAACAGGGGGCGCGTCAGCCCCAGCATTTT
CDR3: CAIKQGARQPQHF

J: TRBJ2-2
D: TRBD1
size: .
V: TRBV27
DNA: TGTGCCAGCAGCAAGACAGGGTCAGGAAACACCGGGGAGCTGTTTTTT
CDR3: CASSKTGSGNTGELFF

J: TRBJ2-7
D: TRBD1
size: .
V: TRBV14
DNA: TGTGCCAGCAGCCAACTCCCCGGGACAGGGTCCTACGAGCAGTACTTC
CDR3: CASSQLPGTGSYEQYF

J: TRBJ2-7
D: .
size: .
V: TRBV12-3/TRBV12-4
DNA: TGTGCCAGCAGTCCACAGGGTCCCGAGCAGTACTTC
CDR3: CASSPQGPEQYF

J: TRBJ1-5
D: TRBD1
size: .
V: TRBV5-1
DNA: TGCGCCAGCAGTAGGACAGGGGGTAATCAGCCCCAGCATTTT
CDR3: CASSRTGGNQPQHF

J: TRBJ2-6
D: TRBD2
size: .
V: TRBV6-5
DNA: TGTGCCAGCAACCGGGGGGGAGGTCCGCCGACTTTC
CDR3: CASNRGGGPPTF

J: TRBJ2-3
D: .
size: .
V: TRBV19
DNA: TGTGCCAGTAATCCCGGAGTCTCTAGCACAGATACGCAGTATTTT
CDR3: CASNPGVSSTDTQYF

J: TRBJ2-7
D: .
size: .
V: TRBV7-8
DNA: TGTGCCAGCAGCTTAGAGGGACAACCCTACGAGCAGTACTTC
CDR3: CASSLEGQPYEQYF

J: TRBJ2-3
D: TRBD1
size: .
V: TRBV6-6
DNA: TGTGCCAGCACCAAGTCAGGGGGCGATCCCACAGATACGCAGTATTTT
CDR3: CASTKSGGDPTDTQYF

J: TRBJ2-7
D: .
size: .
V: TRBV27
DNA: TGTGCCAGCAGTTTTACACCATCCTACGAGCAGTACTTC
CDR3: CASSFTPSYEQYF

J: TRBJ2-2
D: .
size: .
V: TRBV28
DNA: TGTGCCAGCAAAGATCTAGGCGGGGAGCTGTTTTTT
CDR3: CASKDLGGELFF

J: TRBJ2-1
D: TRBD2
size: .
V: TRBV19
DNA: TGTGCCAGTAGTATAGCGAGCGGGGAAAGCTCCTACAATGAGCAGTTCTTC
CDR3: CASSIASGESSYNEQFF

J: TRBJ1-1
D: TRBD1
size: .
V: TRBV5-1
DNA: TGCGCCAGCAGCTTGGGCAGACAGGGAGGTGGCACTGAAGCTTTCTTT
CDR3: CASSLGRQGGGTEAFF

J: TRBJ1-2
D: TRBD1
size: .
V: TRBV5-6
DNA: TGTGCCAGTACCAAAGGGACAGGGATGAATGGCTACACCTTC
CDR3: CASTKGTGMNGYTF

J: TRBJ1-1
D: TRBD1
size: .
V: TRBV19
DNA: TGTGCCAGTAGTTTGCCGGGACAGGGTAGCACTGAAGCTTTCTTT
CDR3: CASSLPGQGSTEAFF

J: TRBJ1-1
D: TRBD1
size: .
V: TRBV15
DNA: TGTGCCACCAGCAGGGACAGGGTCAACACTGAAGCTTTCTTT
CDR3: CATSRDRVNTEAFF

J: TRBJ1-1
D: .
size: few
V: TRBV12-3/TRBV12-4
DNA: TGTGCCAGCAGCCTAGCCCAGAGGGCTGAAGCTTTCTTT
CDR3: CASSLAQRAEAFF